The sample holds many counts of the clone carrying this T cell receptor beta chain. What it recognizes is unknown. This specimen belongs to a study of human T cells and chemical hapten exposure. Study observations and caveats: Donor immune responses may differ from healthy people's, since all donors had alopecia.

In germline, CDR1 is SGHTA, CDR2 FQGNSA. The junction had 5 bases not matched to a gene; V was cut back by 2 bases and J by 7 bases. The CDR3 totals 14 residues. This sample's time point: patch test 2, 6 weeks after DPC sensitization. Noted treatment: therapeutic diphenylcyclopropenone sensitization with weekly scalp DPC. Each donor was an alopecia patient between 18 and 70 years of age who qualified for DPC. Each CDR3 protein is one row after TCRdb ran MiXCR on the RACE reads. The sample contains 360,000 or so distinct CDR3 sequences, roughly 6.3% of which appear only once. The sequences come from whole blood, collected in connection with sensitization to the hapten diphenylcyclopropenone (DPC). The sequence was obtained from a woman aged 18-29 years with alopecia areata. Some clones in this sample may be carry-over from other donors' samples. The chain joins TRBV7-2 to TRBJ2-1, with 7 nucleotides matching TRBD1. The CDR3 is CASSLLGGANEQFF. The DNA for the CDR3 is TGTGCCAGCAGCTTATTAGGGGGCGCGAATGAGCAGTTCTTC.